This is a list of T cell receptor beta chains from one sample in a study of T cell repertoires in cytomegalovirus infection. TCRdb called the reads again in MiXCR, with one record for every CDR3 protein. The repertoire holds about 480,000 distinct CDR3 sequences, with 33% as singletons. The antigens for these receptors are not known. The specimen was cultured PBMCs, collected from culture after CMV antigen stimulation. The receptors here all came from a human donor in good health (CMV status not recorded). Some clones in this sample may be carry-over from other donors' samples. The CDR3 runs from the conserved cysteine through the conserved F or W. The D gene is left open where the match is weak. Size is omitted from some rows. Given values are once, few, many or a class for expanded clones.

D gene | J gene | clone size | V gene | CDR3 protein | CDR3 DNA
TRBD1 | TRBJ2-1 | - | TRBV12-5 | CASGPGTGVYNEQFF | TGTGCTAGTGGACCCGGGACAGGGGTCTACAATGAGCAGTTCTTC
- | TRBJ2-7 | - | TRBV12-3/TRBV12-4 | CASSFGGAYEQYF | TGTGCCAGCAGTTTTGGCGGGGCCTACGAGCAGTACTTC
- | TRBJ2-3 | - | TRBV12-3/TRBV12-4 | CASSGFNTDTQYF | TGTGCCAGCAGTGGTTTTAACACAGATACGCAGTATTTT
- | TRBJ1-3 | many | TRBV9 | CASSPRTGSGNTIYF | TGTGCCAGCAGCCCCCGCACGGGCAGTGGAAACACCATATATTTT
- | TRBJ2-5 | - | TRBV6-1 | CASSEVGVAAETQYF | TGTGCCAGCAGTGAAGTAGGGGTCGCGGCGGAGACCCAGTACTTC
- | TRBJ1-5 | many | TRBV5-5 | CASSPSPGRNQPQHF | TGTGCCAGCAGCCCTAGTCCCGGCAGAAATCAGCCCCAGCATTTT
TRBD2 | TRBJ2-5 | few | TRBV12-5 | CASGLGLARETQYF | TGTGCTAGTGGTTTAGGACTAGCTCGAGAGACCCAGTACTTC
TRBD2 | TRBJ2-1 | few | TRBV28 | CASNIASGSSASNEQFF | TGTGCCAGCAACATTGCTAGCGGGAGTAGTGCAAGCAATGAGCAGTTCTTC
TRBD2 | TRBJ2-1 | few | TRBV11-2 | CASSLMLAGARGEQFF | TGTGCCAGCAGCTTAATGCTAGCGGGAGCTAGGGGTGAGCAGTTCTTC
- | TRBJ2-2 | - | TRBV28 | CASSLTSGELFF | TGTGCCAGCAGTTTAACCTCCGGGGAGCTGTTTTTT
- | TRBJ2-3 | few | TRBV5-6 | CASSRLRDTQYF | TGTGCCAGCAGCAGACTACGCGATACGCAGTATTTT
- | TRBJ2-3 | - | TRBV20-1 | CSASLGSLTDTQYF | TGCAGTGCTTCCCTCGGCTCTCTCACAGATACGCAGTATTTT
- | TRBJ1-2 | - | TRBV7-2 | CASSFNARVYGYTF | TGTGCCAGCAGCTTCAACGCCAGGGTCTATGGCTACACCTTC
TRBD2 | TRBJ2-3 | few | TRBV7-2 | CASRLAGGSTDTQYF | TGTGCCAGCAGGCTAGCGGGGGGGAGCACAGATACGCAGTATTTT
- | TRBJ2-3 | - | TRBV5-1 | CASSSGQRPDTQYF | TGCGCCAGCAGCTCCGGACAGCGCCCAGATACGCAGTATTTT
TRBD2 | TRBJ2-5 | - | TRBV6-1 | CASSPRGTSGRRKETQYF | TGTGCCAGCAGTCCCAGGGGGACTAGCGGGAGAAGGAAAGAGACCCAGTACTTC
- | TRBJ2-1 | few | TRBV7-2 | CASSPDPRSFNEQFF | TGTGCCAGCAGCCCGGACCCCCGGAGCTTCAATGAGCAGTTCTTC
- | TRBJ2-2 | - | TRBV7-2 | CASSLAHQGATGELFF | TGTGCCAGCAGCTTAGCGCACCAGGGAGCGACCGGGGAGCTGTTTTTT
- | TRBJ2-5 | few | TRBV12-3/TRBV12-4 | CASSRSGGTQETQYF | TGTGCCAGCAGCCGTAGTGGCGGCACCCAAGAGACCCAGTACTTC
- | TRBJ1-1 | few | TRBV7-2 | CASSLVQGRLEAFF | TGTGCCAGCAGCTTGGTCCAGGGAAGATTGGAAGCTTTCTTT
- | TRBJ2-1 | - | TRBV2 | CASSAHNEQFF | TGTGCCAGCAGCGCCCACAATGAGCAGTTCTTC
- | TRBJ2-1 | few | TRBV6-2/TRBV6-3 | CASSYSRTDNEQFF | TGTGCCAGCAGTTACTCGCGGACGGACAATGAGCAGTTCTTC
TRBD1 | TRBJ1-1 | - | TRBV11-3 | CASSLLRTGMPITEAFF | TGTGCCAGCAGCTTACTACGGACAGGGATGCCGATCACTGAAGCTTTCTTT
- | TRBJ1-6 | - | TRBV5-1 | CASSLDRNNSPLHF | TGCGCCAGCAGCTTAGACAGGAATAATTCACCCCTCCACTTT
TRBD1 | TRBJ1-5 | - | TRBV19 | CASSIRGDSVNQPQHF | TGTGCCAGTAGTATAAGGGGGGACAGCGTGAATCAGCCCCAGCATTTT
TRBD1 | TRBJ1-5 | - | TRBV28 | CASEGQGESQPQHF | TGTGCCAGCGAGGGGCAGGGGGAAAGTCAGCCCCAGCATTTT
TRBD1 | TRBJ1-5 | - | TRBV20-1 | CSAGPGTGFAFNQPQHF | TGCAGTGCTGGCCCTGGGACAGGGTTCGCCTTCAATCAGCCCCAGCATTTT
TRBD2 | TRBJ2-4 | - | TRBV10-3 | CATIALAGIQAKNIQYF | TGTGCCACCATTGCACTAGCGGGAATCCAAGCCAAAAACATTCAGTACTTC
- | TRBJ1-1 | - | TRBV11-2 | CASSLDPALGTEAFF | TGTGCCAGCAGCTTAGATCCCGCCTTAGGGACTGAAGCTTTCTTT
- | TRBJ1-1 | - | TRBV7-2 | CAASAGMNTEAFF | TGTGCCGCGTCGGCCGGGATGAACACTGAAGCTTTCTTT
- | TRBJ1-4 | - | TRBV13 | CASSSRRGATNEKLFF | TGTGCCAGCAGCTCCCGGCGGGGCGCGACTAATGAAAAACTGTTTTTT
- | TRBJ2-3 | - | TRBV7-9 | CASSDSTRGLFMDTQYF | TGTGCCAGCAGCGACTCGACTAGAGGGTTGTTCATGGATACGCAGTATTTT
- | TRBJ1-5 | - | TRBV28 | CASSTRWGENQPQHF | TGTGCCAGCAGTACCAGATGGGGAGAAAATCAGCCCCAGCATTTT
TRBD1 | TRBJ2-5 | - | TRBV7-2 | CASSPRGQADLKTQYF | TGTGCCAGCAGCCCACGAGGACAGGCCGACTTAAAGACCCAGTACTTC
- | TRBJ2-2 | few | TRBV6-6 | CASTQNTGELFF | TGTGCCAGCACCCAAAACACCGGGGAGCTGTTTTTT
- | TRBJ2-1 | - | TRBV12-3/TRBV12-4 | CASSSLLDHEQFF | TGTGCCAGCAGTTCCCTTCTGGACCATGAGCAGTTCTTC
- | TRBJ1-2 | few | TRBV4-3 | CASSQDAAGSYGYTF | TGCGCCAGCAGCCAAGATGCCGCAGGGAGCTATGGCTACACCTTC
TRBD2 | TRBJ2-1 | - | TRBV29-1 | CSVELAGDTRGNEQFF | TGCAGCGTTGAACTAGCGGGAGATACACGGGGCAATGAGCAGTTCTTC
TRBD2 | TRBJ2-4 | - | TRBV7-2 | CASSFGTSVNIQYF | TGTGCCAGCAGCTTTGGGACTAGCGTAAACATTCAGTACTTC
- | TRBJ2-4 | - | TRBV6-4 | CASKKGGAKNIQYF | TGTGCCAGCAAAAAAGGGGGGGCCAAAAACATTCAGTACTTC
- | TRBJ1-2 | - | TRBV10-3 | CAISRPFTYGYTF | TGTGCCATCAGCCGACCGTTCACCTATGGCTACACCTTC
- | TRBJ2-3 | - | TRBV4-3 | CASSQAGDWGSTDTQYF | TGCGCCAGCAGCCAAGCGGGGGACTGGGGTAGCACAGATACGCAGTATTTT
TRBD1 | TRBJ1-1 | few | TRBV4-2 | CASSQEGTGTHFEAFF | TGTGCCAGCAGCCAAGAAGGGACAGGGACTCATTTTGAAGCTTTCTTT
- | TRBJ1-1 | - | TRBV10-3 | CAISEYYSKGLSYSAFF | TGTGCCATCAGTGAGTATTACTCAAAGGGACTTTCGTATAGTGCTTTCTTT
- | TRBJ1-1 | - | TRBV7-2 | CASSSSQRTEAFF | TGTGCCAGCAGCTCATCCCAGAGGACTGAAGCTTTCTTT
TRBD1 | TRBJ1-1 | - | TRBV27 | CASRRQGMNTEAFF | TGTGCCAGCAGGCGACAGGGTATGAACACTGAAGCTTTCTTT
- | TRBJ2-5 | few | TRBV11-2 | CASSPMGYQETQYF | TGTGCCAGCAGCCCTATGGGGTACCAAGAGACCCAGTACTTC
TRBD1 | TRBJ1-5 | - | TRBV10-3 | CAIKQDRYQPQHF | TGTGCCATCAAACAGGACAGGTATCAGCCCCAGCATTTT